This record looks at one T cell receptor beta chain sequence and its context. Germline and junction disagree at one end, which may indicate a read error. The data originate from a study of molecular identifiers for immune sequencing clone quantification. The germline V gene has CDR1 MNHEY and CDR2 SVGEGT. CDR3 length: 16 residues. TCRdb passed the PCR reads through MiXCR, listing each CDR3 protein once. The repertoire has around 480,000 distinct CDR3 sequences, about 26% of them found once; the top ten carry just over 0.75%. V is TRBV6-2 or TRBV6-3 and J is TRBJ2-7, with D possibly being TRBD1 (5 bases). The TCR sequence derives from a human donor in good health. Some libraries in this study had Jurkat cell RNA spiked in. Specimen: naive CD8+ T cells from blood, with Jurkat cell RNA spiked in. Noted subset: FACS-sorted CD8+CD4-CCR7+CD45RA+ naive T cells. The CDR3 sequence: CAGSYDSRGLSYEQYF. In nucleotides, the CDR3 is TGTGCCGGCAGTTACGATAGTAGGGGCCTGTCCTACGAGCAGTACTTC.